This entry features one T cell receptor beta chain sequence. Its antigen remains unknown. These data belong to a study of T-cell memory formation after mild COVID-19. Study-level background: Clusters of TCRs were largely donor specific.

Study-wide results and caveats: Clones that got smaller from day 15 to 85 had even CD4/CD8, while clones growing later tipped toward CD4+. The SARS-CoV-2 specificity of second-wave clones reaching peak at day 37 remained unverified.

TCR alpha and TCR beta cDNA libraries carrying sample barcodes and UMIs were produced by 5'RACE using constant-segment primers. TCRdb recomputed calls from the 5' RACE reads with MiXCR, one row per CDR3 protein. Here the sample spans roughly 510,000 distinct CDR3 sequences, around 15% being singletons. The CDR3 extends over 14 amino acids. From germline, CDR1 is LGHNA and CDR2 YSLEER. Trimming took 1 base from V and 6 from J, leaving 12 bases between them. Specimen: PBMCs or a T cell subset sorted from them (not recorded which). The TCR was taken from an adult woman who had mild COVID-19 (a few samples of this study predate the infection). Cell type and time point are not known. This chain connects TRBV4-3 to TRBJ1-1; possibly TRBD1 for D (6 bases). In nucleotides, the CDR3 is TGCGCCAGCAGCCAAGTGGATAGACAGGCTGAAGCTTTCTTT. Its protein is CASSQVDRQAEAFF.